One sample yielded the 3 T cell receptor beta chains listed below, sequenced in a study of shared clonotypes between healthy human individuals. The table came from immunoSEQ multiplex PCR; TCRdb's copy has only in-frame clones and leaves some out. Of around 2.1 million clones listed, approximately 96% are singletons. The sample consisted of naive CD4+ T cells sorted from blood. As for subset: CD45RA+ positively selected. The source is a man aged 18 to 35 in good health.

The chain is built from TRBV11-2 and TRBJ2-3, with 8 bases that match TRBD2. Germline-derived CDR1 and CDR2 are SGHAT and FQNNGV. Losses at the gene ends were 5 bases for V and 4 bases for J; bases not matched to a gene: 11. CDR3 length: 16 amino acids. As DNA, the CDR3 is TGTGCCAGCAGCCCTACTAGCTCGCGGGGGGCAGATACGCAGTATTTT. Protein: CASSPTSSRGADTQYF.

Turning to this clone: This sample includes further DNA sequences coding for the same CDR3. This rearrangement joins TRBV28 to TRBJ2-5; D is undetermined. This CDR3 spans 10 amino acids. The V gene's germline CDR1 is MDHEN and CDR2 SYDVKM. The V end was cut by 8 bases, the J end by 5 bases, with 6 bases between. The CDR3 coding sequence is TGTGCCAGCGGTGGGGAGACCCAGTACTTC. This encodes CASGGETQYF. Looking up the rest from reference TRBV28 and TRBJ2-5 gives the full variable domain: DVKVTQSSRYLVKRTGEKVFLECVQDMDHENMFWYRQDPGLGLRLIYFSYDVKMKEKGDIPEGYSVSREKKERFSLILESASTNQTSMYLCASGGETQYFGPGTRLLVL.

This chain uses TRBV2 with TRBJ1-2; weak D call: TRBD1 (6 bases). Deletions cut 9 bases from V and 7 bases from J, with 15 bases between. The CDR3 runs 12 residues. Germline CDR1 reads SNHLY; CDR2 reads FYNNEI. In nucleotides, the CDR3 is TGTGCCAGTAGGCAGGGGAGTGGTGGCTACACCTTC. Amino acid sequence: CASRQGSGGYTF. The variable domain in full, completed from reference TRBV2 and TRBJ1-2, reads EPEVTQTPSHQVTQMGQEVILRCVPISNHLYFYWYRQILGQKVEFLVSFYNNEISEKSEIFDDQFSVERPDGSNFTLKIRSTKLEDSAMYFCASRQGSGGYTFGSGTRLTVV.